This section outlines one T cell receptor (beta chain) sequence together with its context. The whole isolated RNA underwent reverse transcription, so sequencing captured expressed TCRB transcripts. Millions of reads, on average, came from each naive, central memory and regulatory T cell sample. The data were produced by immunoSEQ multiplex PCR, yet TCRdb's version contains in-frame clones alone and is incomplete. This sample yields about 410,000 clones, of which about 15% are seen a single time; under 0.04% belongs to the top ten. The sample is drawn from a study of beta chain features in type 1 diabetes. The CDR3 has 13 residues. With 4 bases removed from V and 2 bases from J, the gap between germline ends came to 9 bases. Germline CDR1 SGHRS, CDR2 YFSETQ.

This receptor was taken from a man aged 30-40 years in good health. This chain uses TRBV5-1 with TRBJ2-5, with a weak D call TRBD1 (5 bases). Sequencing input: naive CD4+ T cells from blood. The CDR3 coding sequence is TGCGCCAGCAGCACCGACAGACAAGAGACCCAGTACTTC. Translated: CASSTDRQETQYF.